Shown below are 20 T cell receptor beta chains from a single sample sequenced in a study of shared clonotypes between healthy human individuals. Sequencing was performed with immunoSEQ multiplex PCR; in TCRdb, only in-frame clones are kept and a portion is missing. This sample has about 2.3 million clones; 80% to 95% occur once, and the top ten carry 0.35% to 0.5%. Sequenced input: naive CD4+ T cells from PBMCs. Subset given: CD45RA+ positively selected. Every receptor here comes from a man aged 18-30 years in good health. Some clones in this sample may be carry-over from other donors' samples.

The table lists this clone with a count of one. The chain uses TRBV7-3 and TRBJ2-1; no clear D. V lost 5 bases to trimming and J lost 3 bases, with 8 bases between them. CDR1 and CDR2 (germline): SGHTA, FQGTGA. The CDR3 is 13 residues long. CDR3 loop: CASSPAIYNEQFF. Here the CDR3 DNA reads TGTGCCAGCAGCCCGGCCATCTACAATGAGCAGTTCTTC.

The chain has TRBV10-1 and TRBJ2-1; the match to TRBD2 covers 7 bases. The CDR3 length is 13 residues. The V gene end was trimmed by 5 bases and the J gene end by 9 bases; junction bases not matched to a gene: 7. The germline V gene encodes CDR1 WNHNN and CDR2 SYGVQD (reference sequence). CDR3 sequence: CASSLTPGGEQFF. CDR3 sequence (DNA): TGCGCCAGCAGTCTAACCCCGGGGGGTGAGCAGTTCTTC.

The chain has TRBV7-9 and TRBJ2-2; D not resolved. Germline loops: CDR1 SEHNR, CDR2 FQNEAQ (reference sequence). The CDR3 length is 17 residues. V lost 7 bases and J 0 bases, leaving 18 bases between the germline ends. The CDR3 coding sequence is TGTGCCAGCATCCCTCCGGGTCAAACCTCGAACACCGGGGAGCTGTTTTTT. Its protein product is CASIPPGQTSNTGELFF. Full variable domain (outside the CDR3, taken from reference TRBV7-9 and TRBJ2-2): DTGVSQNPRHKITKRGQNVTFRCDPISEHNRLYWYRQTLGQGPEFLTYFQNEAQLEKSRLLSDRFSAERPKGSFSTLEIQRTEQGDSAMYLCASIPPGQTSNTGELFFGEGSRLTVL.

The J gene is TRBJ1-1, the V gene TRBV18; the D gene is possibly TRBD1 (5 bases). Trimming took off 4 bases at V and 1 base at J, with 19 bases between the two ends. Germline V gives CDR1 KGHSH, CDR2 LQKENI. The CDR3 has 17 amino acids. The CDR3 bases are TGTGCCAGCTCACTCCAGGTAGGGGTGGGAACGAACACTGAAGCTTTCTTT. Its protein is CASSLQVGVGTNTEAFF.

This clone has only a few counts. The V gene is TRBV15, the J gene TRBJ1-1; a weak D match, TRBD1 (5 bases). The CDR3 runs to 15 residues. V lost 1 base to trimming and J lost 4 bases, with 13 bases between them. Germline CDR1 is LNHNV and CDR2 is YYDKDF (reference sequence). CDR3 sequence reads: CATSRAGGSFTEAFF. The CDR3 DNA follows: TGTGCCACCAGCAGAGCCGGGGGGAGTTTCACTGAAGCTTTCTTT.

The J gene is TRBJ2-1, the V gene TRBV27; D unresolved. The CDR3 spans 13 residues. V lost 3 bases, J lost 10 bases, and 13 bases lay in between. In germline, CDR1 is MNHEY, CDR2 SMNVEV (reference sequence). The CDR3 nucleotides are TGTGCCAGCAGTTTGTCTGGCCTTTTGGAGCAGTTCTTC. Translated: CASSLSGLLEQFF.

This chain connects TRBV15 to TRBJ2-7; 9 bases map to TRBD1. The J segment lost 9 bases and the V segment lost 4 bases, leaving 13 bases of the junction unmatched. The CDR3 contains 15 residues. Germline V CDR1 and CDR2: LNHNV, YYDKDF (reference sequence). CDR3 amino acids: CATSTHPGTGMGQYF. The CDR3 coding sequence is TGTGCCACCAGCACGCACCCCGGGACAGGGATGGGGCAGTACTTC. The full variable domain, in which reference TRBV15 and TRBJ2-7 provide the parts outside the CDR3, is DAMVIQNPRYQVTQFGKPVTLSCSQTLNHNVMYWYQQKSSQAPKLLFHYYDKDFNNEADTPDNFQSRRPNTSFCFLDIRSPGLGDTAMYLCATSTHPGTGMGQYFGPGTRLTVT.

The chain combines TRBV6-5 with TRBJ2-3; unclear D gene. Trimming removed 5 bases at V and 4 bases at J, with 7 bases between. Germline CDR1 MNHEY, CDR2 SVGAGI. The CDR3 totals 12 residues. This CDR3 reads CASSPRPDTQYF. The CDR3 DNA follows: TGTGCCAGCAGTCCCCGCCCAGATACGCAGTATTTT.

The chain is built from TRBV5-4 and TRBJ1-4; TRBD1 is a possible D gene (6 bases). The CDR3 has 13 amino acids. Germline V gene data show CDR1 as SGHNT and CDR2 as YYREEE (reference sequence). V lost 4 bases, J lost 5 bases, and 9 bases lay in between. In nucleotides, the CDR3 is TGTGCCAGCAGCCACGACAGGAATGAAAAACTGTTTTTT. Protein sequence: CASSHDRNEKLFF.

The chain is built from TRBV7-2 and TRBJ2-1; 8 bases are shared with TRBD2. The V gene end was trimmed by 3 bases and the J gene end by 6 bases; junction bases not matched to a gene: 7. Germline loops: CDR1 SGHTA, CDR2 FQGNSA. This CDR3 comprises 15 residues. The CDR3 DNA reads TGTGCCAGCAGCTTCGGGGGGGCGAGAGTCAATGAGCAGTTCTTC. It translates to CASSFGGARVNEQFF. The full variable domain, in which reference TRBV7-2 and TRBJ2-1 provide the parts outside the CDR3, is GAGVSQSPSNKVTEKGKDVELRCDPISGHTALYWYRQSLGQGLEFLIYFQGNSAPDKSGLPSDRFSAERTGGSVSTLTIQRTQQEDSAVYLCASSFGGARVNEQFFGPGTRLTVL.

The V gene is TRBV28, the J gene TRBJ2-2; maybe TRBD2 (6 bases). The CDR3 is 16 amino acids. Germline V CDR1 and CDR2: MDHEN, SYDVKM. V lost 6 bases and J lost 4, with 18 bases in between. The CDR3 DNA sequence: TGTGCCAGCAGCCCTGGGACTGGGTGGGGCACCGGGGAGCTGTTTTTT. This gives the protein CASSPGTGWGTGELFF.

This rearrangement joins TRBV7-3 to TRBJ2-1; TRBD1 might be the D (6 bases). The V end was cut by 5 bases, the J end by 9 bases, with 11 bases between. Looked up from germline, CDR1 is SGHTA and CDR2 is FQGTGA. CDR3 length equals 12 residues. CDR3 protein: CASSLQGSEQFF. CDR3 bases: TGTGCCAGCAGCCTACAGGGTAGTGAGCAGTTCTTC. The entire variable domain, with the rest obtained from reference TRBV7-3 and TRBJ2-1, is as follows: GAGVSQTPSNKVTEKGKYVELRCDPISGHTALYWYRQSLGQGPEFLIYFQGTGAADDSGLPNDRFFAVRPEGSVSTLKIQRTERGDSAVYLCASSLQGSEQFFGPGTRLTVL.

This chain links TRBV7-6 with TRBJ1-2; TRBD1 is a possible D gene (6 bases). Germline-derived CDR1 and CDR2 are SGHVS and FNYEAQ. V lost 1 base and J 4 bases, leaving 7 bases between the germline ends. The CDR3 sequence is 13 residues long. The CDR3 coding sequence is TGTGCCAGCAGCTTAGGGACAGCCTATGGCTACACCTTC. Protein sequence: CASSLGTAYGYTF.

This clone was found a few times. The rearrangement joins TRBV28 to TRBJ1-1; weak D call: TRBD1 (6 bases). Trimming took off 2 bases at V and 8 bases at J, with 9 bases between the two ends. The germline gives CDR1 MDHEN, CDR2 SYDVKM. This CDR3 has 12 amino acids. Here the CDR3 reads CASSLTGKEAFF. Here the CDR3 DNA reads TGTGCCAGCAGTTTAACAGGGAAAGAAGCTTTCTTT.

The chain is built from TRBV18 and TRBJ2-5; D not certain. CDR1 and CDR2 (germline): KGHSH, LQKENI. This CDR3 contains 13 residues. The V gene lost 2 bases and the J gene lost 5 bases, with 9 bases spanning the gap. The CDR3 sequence: CASSPYGGETQYF. The CDR3 DNA is TGTGCCAGCTCACCATACGGCGGCGAGACCCAGTACTTC. Full variable domain (rest looked up from reference TRBV18 and TRBJ2-5): NAGVMQNPRHLVRRRGQEARLRCSPMKGHSHVYWYRQLPEEGLKFMVYLQKENIIDESGMPKERFSAEFPKEGPSILRIQQVVRGDSAAYFCASSPYGGETQYFGPGTRLLVL.

The chain combines TRBV5-1 with TRBJ2-5, with 7 bases matching TRBD1. The ends lost 2 bases at V and 1 base at J; junction bases unmatched: 2. CDR1 SGHRS and CDR2 YFSETQ come from the germline V gene. CDR3 length: 14 residues. The CDR3 loop reads CASSFQGVQETQYF. For the CDR3, the DNA is TGCGCCAGCAGCTTCCAGGGGGTCCAAGAGACCCAGTACTTC.

The chain couples TRBV27 to TRBJ2-7; 7 bases map to TRBD2. The CDR3 is 15 residues long. Germline V gene data show CDR1 as MNHEY and CDR2 as SMNVEV (reference sequence). The junction had 11 bases not matched to a gene; V was cut back by 5 bases and J by 4 bases. The CDR3 loop reads CASSNNGLGEYEQYF. The CDR3 bases are TGTGCCAGCAGTAATAATGGACTAGGGGAGTACGAGCAGTACTTC.

J is TRBJ2-1 and V is TRBV19; D is uncertain. Germline assignment: CDR1 LNHDA and CDR2 SQIVND (reference sequence). V lost 6 bases and J 7 bases, leaving 13 bases between the germline ends. The CDR3 contains 13 residues. The CDR3 region is CASRMFGKNEQFF. CDR3 bases: TGTGCCAGTAGGATGTTCGGTAAAAATGAGCAGTTCTTC.

The V gene is TRBV18, the J gene TRBJ1-2; D ambiguous. CDR1 KGHSH and CDR2 LQKENI come from the germline V gene. The V end was cut by 0 bases, the J end by 3 bases, with 8 bases between. The CDR3 sequence is 14 residues long. For the CDR3, the DNA is TGTGCCAGCTCACCACCAAGTGTCGACTATGGCTACACCTTC. Its protein product is CASSPPSVDYGYTF.

The V call is TRBV11-3, the J call TRBJ2-2, with D uncertain. Germline V gene lookup returns CDR1 SGHNT and CDR2 YENEEA. Trimming pared 5 bases from V and 6 bases from J, leaving 10 bases between. This CDR3 region has 13 residues. As DNA, the CDR3 is TGTGCCAGCAGCGAAGTGGCGGCCGGGGAGCTGTTTTTT. Its protein is CASSEVAAGELFF.